The subject of this entry is one TCR beta chain. The data stem from a study of T cells in Graves' hyperthyroidism and ophthalmopathy. Amplified TCR beta CDR3 regions derived from RNA transcripts. The primer set for the first-round RT-PCR of the TCR CDR3 was HTBI. From the multiplex PCR reads, TCRdb called clonotypes with MiXCR, one entry per CDR3 protein. The sample carries roughly 500,000 distinct CDR3 sequences, around 43% recorded once. The CDR3 has 16 amino acids. J was trimmed by 3 bases and V by 0 bases; bases with no gene match: 6. The germline V gene encodes CDR1 SGDLS and CDR2 YYNGEE. The clonotype was recovered from an adult woman with Graves' disease, either hyperthyroidism or ophthalmopathy (not recorded which). The sequencing input was peripheral blood or thyroid tissue (not recorded which). The V and J genes are TRBV9 and TRBJ1-2, with 9 positions matching TRBD1. The chain's CDR3 is CASSVDGTGLDYGYTF. Here the CDR3 DNA reads TGTGCCAGCAGCGTAGACGGGACAGGGCTTGACTATGGCTACACCTTC. The full variable domain, in which reference TRBV9 and TRBJ1-2 provide the parts outside the CDR3, is DSGVTQTPKHLITATGQRVTLRCSPRSGDLSVYWYQQSLDQGLQFLIQYYNGEERAKGNILERFSAQQFPDLHSELNLSSLELGDSALYFCASSVDGTGLDYGYTFGSGTRLTVV.